A single sample gave rise to the 13 T cell receptor beta chains below, sequenced in a study of blood T cell repertoires in COVID-19. Assay used: immunoSEQ multiplex PCR; TCRdb lists only in-frame clones, some missing. Of about 39,000 clones listed, 75% to 90% are singletons. The sequenced sample consisted of peripheral blood. The receptor set was obtained from a man aged 45 to 65 with active or convalescent COVID-19.

The gene calls are TRBV24-1 and TRBJ2-5; 13 bases line up with TRBD2. The CDR3 extends over 17 amino acids. CDR1 and CDR2 (germline): KGHDR, SFDVKD. Losses at the gene ends were 3 bases for V and 3 bases for J; bases not matched to a gene: 6. In nucleotides, the CDR3 is TGTGCCACCAGTGATGGGACTAGCGGGGCTAAGGAAGAGACCCAGTACTTC. It translates to CATSDGTSGAKEETQYF.

The rearrangement uses TRBV2 and TRBJ2-7; 9 nucleotides line up with TRBD1. Germline loops: CDR1 SNHLY, CDR2 FYNNEI. This CDR3 has 15 residues. Trimming at V came to 6 bases and at J to 2 bases, leaving 8 bases not matched to a gene. The CDR3 DNA follows: TGTGCCAGCAGCCAAGAGAGACAGGGGGCCTACGAGCAGTACGTC. Its protein product is CASSQERQGAYEQYV.

The chain has TRBV18 and TRBJ1-6, with TRBD1 as a possible D gene (5 bases). With 6 bases removed from V and 9 bases from J, the gap between germline ends came to 15 bases. The CDR3 length is 14 residues. The germline CDR1 and CDR2 sequences are KGHSH and LQKENI. The CDR3 loop reads CASSNVGAGSPLHF. The CDR3 coding sequence is TGTGCCAGCTCGAACGTTGGGGCTGGTTCACCCCTCCACTTT. Full variable domain (missing parts from reference TRBV18 and TRBJ1-6): NAGVMQNPRHLVRRRGQEARLRCSPMKGHSHVYWYRQLPEEGLKFMVYLQKENIIDESGMPKERFSAEFPKEGPSILRIQQVVRGDSAAYFCASSNVGAGSPLHFGNGTRLTVT.

The chain employs TRBV28 and TRBJ2-2, with 9 bases that match TRBD2. CDR1 is MDHEN, CDR2 SYDVKM, per germline. V lost 3 bases and J lost 3; bases outside the gene matches: 8. The CDR3 is 17 amino acids. The CDR3 here is CASSFSASGIDTGELFF. CDR3 nucleotides: TGTGCCAGCAGTTTTAGCGCTAGCGGGATCGACACCGGGGAGCTGTTTTTT.

The gene calls are TRBV5-1 and TRBJ2-3; perhaps TRBD2 as D (5 bases). This CDR3 contains 16 residues. The V gene lost 4 bases and the J gene lost 0 bases, with 15 bases spanning the gap. CDR1 is SGHRS and CDR2 is YFSETQ in the germline V gene. The CDR3 is CASSRGGVSSTDTQYF. The CDR3 nucleotides are TGCGCCAGCAGCCGTGGAGGCGTTTCTAGCACAGATACGCAGTATTTT.

In nucleotides, the CDR3 is TGTGCCAGCAGCTTGGTTGGGGCCTGGGACATTCAGTACTTC. Amino acids: CASSLVGAWDIQYF. The genes are TRBV5-6 and TRBJ2-4, with TRBD1 as a possible D gene (5 bases). Between the trimmed V and J ends, which lost 0 bases and 8 bases, there was a span of 12 bases. The CDR3 sequence is 14 residues long. The germline CDR1 and CDR2 sequences are SGHDT and YYEEEE.

The J gene is TRBJ1-4, the V gene TRBV6-6; tentative D call: TRBD1 (5 bases). Between the trimmed V and J ends, which lost 2 bases and 0 bases, there was a span of 10 bases. Germline CDR1 MNHNY, CDR2 SVGAGI (reference sequence). The CDR3 loop spans 16 amino acids. CDR3 loop: CASSYLDSATNEKLFF. The CDR3 DNA follows: TGTGCCAGCAGTTACCTCGACAGTGCAACTAATGAAAAACTGTTTTTT.

V gene TRBV15 combines with J gene TRBJ2-2; maybe TRBD1 (5 bases). Germline CDR1 reads LNHNV; CDR2 reads YYDKDF (reference sequence). The CDR3 consists of 15 residues. V lost 0 bases and J lost 5, with 10 bases in between. DNA for the CDR3: TGTGCCACCAGCAGAGACAGGGTTCGGACCGGGGAGCTGTTTTTT. Its protein product is CATSRDRVRTGELFF. The full variable domain, rest sourced from reference TRBV15 and TRBJ2-2, is DAMVIQNPRYQVTQFGKPVTLSCSQTLNHNVMYWYQQKSSQAPKLLFHYYDKDFNNEADTPDNFQSRRPNTSFCFLDIRSPGLGDTAMYLCATSRDRVRTGELFFGEGSRLTVL.

This clone was observed once. This rearrangement joins TRBV28 to TRBJ1-2; no firm D call. Germline V gene sequence: CDR1 MDHEN, CDR2 SYDVKM. Trimming removed 6 bases at V and 2 bases at J, with 7 bases between. There are 12 residues in the CDR3. CDR3 sequence (DNA): TGTGCCAGCAGCCTCTTCAACTATGGCTACACCTTC. Residues: CASSLFNYGYTF.

The chain carries TRBV28 and TRBJ2-1; the match to TRBD2 covers 12 bases. This CDR3 comprises 16 residues. With 6 bases clipped from V and 3 bases from J, the junction kept 6 bases outside the gene matches. CDR1 is MDHEN and CDR2 is SYDVKM in the germline V gene. The CDR3 here is CASRGTSGSGYNEQFF. CDR3 coding DNA: TGTGCCAGCAGGGGGACTAGCGGGTCTGGCTACAATGAGCAGTTCTTC.

The CDR3 coding sequence is TGTGCCAGCAGCCCGGGACTAGCGGGAGTCCCGTTCTACGAGCAGTACTTC. Translating gives CASSPGLAGVPFYEQYF. The chain employs TRBV11-3 and TRBJ2-7, with 14 bases matching TRBD2. CDR1 is SGHNT and CDR2 is YENEEA in the germline V gene. The junction had 9 bases not matched to a gene; V was cut back by 5 bases and J by 3 bases. This CDR3 has 17 amino acids.

This clone appeared once. The chain is built from TRBV6-5 and TRBJ2-7, with D maybe TRBD1 (6 bases). This CDR3 region has 13 residues. Germline assignment: CDR1 MNHEY and CDR2 SVGAGI. Trimming left V 6 bases short and J 2 bases short, with 11 bases between. CDR3 protein: CASRNGQTYEQYV. As DNA, the CDR3 is TGTGCCAGCAGGAACGGACAGACCTACGAGCAGTACGTC.

This chain uses TRBV2 with TRBJ1-2; TRBD1 aligns across 8 bases. V trimming: 6 bases; J trimming: 4 bases; junction bases outside the gene matches: 7. Germline CDR1 and CDR2: SNHLY and FYNNEI. This CDR3 has 14 amino acids. The CDR3 spells CASSSTGAGYGYTF. The CDR3 coding sequence is TGTGCCAGCAGCTCGACAGGGGCGGGCTATGGCTACACCTTC.